This T cell receptor (beta chain) was identified in a study of OX40 agonist ivuxolimab in advanced cancers. The table came from immunoSEQ multiplex PCR; TCRdb's copy has only in-frame clones and leaves some out. The profile shows tens of thousands of clones, 70% to 90% of them singletons. The CDR3 runs to 18 residues. Germline CDR1 MNHEY, CDR2 SMNVEV (reference sequence). The trim removed 6 bases at V and 2 bases at J, leaving 14 bases unmatched. Sequenced here: CD4+ or CD8+ T cells sorted from blood, sampled in a trial of the OX40 agonist ivuxolimab. The receptor was isolated from an adult with an advanced solid tumor such as melanoma, head and neck, liver or kidney cancer. The chain links TRBV27 to TRBJ2-7, with TRBD2 matching over 12 bases. The CDR3, as DNA: TGTGCCAGCAGATTTAAAGCCCCAACTAGCGGGGGGCCCTACGAGCAGTACTTC. Its translation is CASRFKAPTSGGPYEQYF.